Listed here is a single T cell receptor (beta chain). This sample was included in a study of T cell changes during pregnancy in multiple sclerosis. Per the germline V gene, CDR1 is MDHEN and CDR2 is SYDVKM. V was pared by 6 bases and J by 5 bases, with 19 bases between. This CDR3 region has 16 residues. Using immunoSEQ multiplex PCR, the repertoire was profiled, and TCRdb retains in-frame clones only, with some absent. This table holds about 28,000 clones, around 89% found once. The receptor was isolated from a female donor in good health, enrolled as a control in a pregnancy study. The sample here was CD4+ T cells from peripheral blood mononuclear cells, taken in the first trimester of pregnancy. The chain joins TRBV28 to TRBJ2-2; a weak D match, TRBD1 (5 bases). Here the CDR3 DNA reads TGTGCCAGCAGCTTTTCTCGATGGGGCCAGACCGGGGAGCTGTTTTTT. It translates to CASSFSRWGQTGELFF.